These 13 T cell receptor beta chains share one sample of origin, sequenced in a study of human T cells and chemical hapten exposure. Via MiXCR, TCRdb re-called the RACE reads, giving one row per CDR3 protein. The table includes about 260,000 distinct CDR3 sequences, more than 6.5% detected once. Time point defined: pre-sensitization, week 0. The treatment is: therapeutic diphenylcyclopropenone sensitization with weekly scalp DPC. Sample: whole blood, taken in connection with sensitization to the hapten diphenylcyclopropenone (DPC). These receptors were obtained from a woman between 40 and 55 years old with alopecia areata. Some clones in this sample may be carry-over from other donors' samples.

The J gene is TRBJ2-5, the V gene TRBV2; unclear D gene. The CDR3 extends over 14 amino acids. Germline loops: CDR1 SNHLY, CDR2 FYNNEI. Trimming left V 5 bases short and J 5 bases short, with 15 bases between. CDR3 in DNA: TGTGCCAGCAGTCCCATTGTGAGAGGCGAGACCCAGTACTTC. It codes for CASSPIVRGETQYF.

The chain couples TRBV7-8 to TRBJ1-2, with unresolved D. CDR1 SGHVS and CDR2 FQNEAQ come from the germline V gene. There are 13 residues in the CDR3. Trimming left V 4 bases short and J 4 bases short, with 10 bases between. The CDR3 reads CASSSSGGYGYTF. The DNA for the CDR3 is TGTGCCAGCAGCTCATCGGGCGGCTATGGCTACACCTTC.

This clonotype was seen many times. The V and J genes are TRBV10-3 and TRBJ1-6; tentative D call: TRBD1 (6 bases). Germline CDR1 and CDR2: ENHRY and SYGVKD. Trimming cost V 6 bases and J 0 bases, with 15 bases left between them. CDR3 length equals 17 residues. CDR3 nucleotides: TGTGCCATCAGCGCCGGACAGTCGGGCTCCTATAATTCACCCCTCCACTTT. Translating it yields CAISAGQSGSYNSPLHF.

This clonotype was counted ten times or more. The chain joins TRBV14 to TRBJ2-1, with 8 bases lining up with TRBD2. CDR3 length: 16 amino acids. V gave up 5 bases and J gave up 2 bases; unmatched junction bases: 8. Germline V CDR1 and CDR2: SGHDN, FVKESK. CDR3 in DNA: TGTGCCAGCAGCTCAAGGCGAGCGGGGGCCTACAATGAGCAGTTCTTC. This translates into CASSSRRAGAYNEQFF.

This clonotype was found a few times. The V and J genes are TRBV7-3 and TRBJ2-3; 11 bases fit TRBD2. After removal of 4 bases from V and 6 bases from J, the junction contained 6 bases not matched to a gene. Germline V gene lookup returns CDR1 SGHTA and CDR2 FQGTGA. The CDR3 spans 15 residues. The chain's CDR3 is CASSSAGTSGDTQYF. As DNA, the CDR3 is TGTGCCAGCAGCTCCGCCGGGACTAGCGGCGATACGCAGTATTTT.

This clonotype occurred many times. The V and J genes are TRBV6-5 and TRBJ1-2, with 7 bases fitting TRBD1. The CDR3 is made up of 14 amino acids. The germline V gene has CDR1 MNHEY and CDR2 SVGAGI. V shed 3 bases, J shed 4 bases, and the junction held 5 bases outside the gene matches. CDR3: CASSYQGDSYGYTF. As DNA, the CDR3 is TGTGCCAGCAGTTATCAGGGGGATAGCTATGGCTACACCTTC.

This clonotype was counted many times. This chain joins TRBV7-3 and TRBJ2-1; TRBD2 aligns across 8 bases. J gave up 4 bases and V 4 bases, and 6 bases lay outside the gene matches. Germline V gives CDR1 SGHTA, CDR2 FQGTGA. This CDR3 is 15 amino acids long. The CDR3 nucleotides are TGTGCCAGCAGCTCCATAGCGGGGCTTTACAATGAGCAGTTCTTC. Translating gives CASSSIAGLYNEQFF.

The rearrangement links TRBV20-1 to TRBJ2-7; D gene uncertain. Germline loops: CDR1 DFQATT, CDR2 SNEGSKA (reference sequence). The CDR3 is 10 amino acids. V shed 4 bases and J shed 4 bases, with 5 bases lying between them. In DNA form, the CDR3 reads TGCAGTGCTACAATATACGAGCAGTACTTC. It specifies CSATIYEQYF.

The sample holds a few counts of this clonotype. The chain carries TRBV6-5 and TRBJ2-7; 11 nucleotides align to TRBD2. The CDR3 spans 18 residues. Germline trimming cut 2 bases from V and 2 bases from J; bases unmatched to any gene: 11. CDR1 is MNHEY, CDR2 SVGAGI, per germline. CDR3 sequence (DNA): TGTGCCAGCAGTTACAATAAACTAGCGGGAGCGGGGACCTACGAGCAGTACTTC. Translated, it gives CASSYNKLAGAGTYEQYF.

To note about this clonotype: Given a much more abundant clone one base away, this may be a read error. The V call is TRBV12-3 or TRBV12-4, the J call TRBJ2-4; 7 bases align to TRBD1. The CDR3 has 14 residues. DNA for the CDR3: TGTGCCAGCAGTTACCGACAGGGAAAAAACATTCGGTACTTC. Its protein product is CASSYRQGKNIRYF.

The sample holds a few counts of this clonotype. For the CDR3, the DNA is TGTGCCAGCAGTTTACCGACCGGGACAACCTACGAGCAGTACTTC. Translation gives CASSLPTGTTYEQYF. This rearrangement joins TRBV28 to TRBJ2-7; the D gene is possibly TRBD1 (6 bases). Trimming shortened V by 2 bases and J by 2 bases, and 13 bases separated the two germline ends. Germline loops: CDR1 MDHEN, CDR2 SYDVKM. This CDR3 has 15 amino acids.

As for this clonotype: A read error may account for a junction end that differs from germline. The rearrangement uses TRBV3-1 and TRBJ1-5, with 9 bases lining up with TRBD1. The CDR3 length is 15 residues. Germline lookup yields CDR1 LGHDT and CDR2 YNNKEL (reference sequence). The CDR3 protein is CACSPGTGIGQPQHF. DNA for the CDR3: TGTGCCTGCAGTCCCGGGACAGGGATCGGTCAGCCCCAGCATTTT.

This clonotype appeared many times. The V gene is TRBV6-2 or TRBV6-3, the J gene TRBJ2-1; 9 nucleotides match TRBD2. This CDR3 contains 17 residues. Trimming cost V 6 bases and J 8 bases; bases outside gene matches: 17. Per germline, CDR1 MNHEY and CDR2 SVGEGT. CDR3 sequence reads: CASRRGASGIIMDEQFF. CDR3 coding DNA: TGTGCCAGCAGGCGGGGTGCTAGCGGGATTATCATGGATGAGCAGTTCTTC.